This TCR beta chain appears in the sequencing data of a study of sequential checkpoint blockade in melanoma. This table comes from immunoSEQ multiplex PCR, and its TCRdb copy is limited to in-frame clones, with some not included. The sample has roughly 30,000 clones, approximately 86% seen once. Germline CDR1 reads LNHNV; CDR2 reads YYDKDF (reference sequence). The CDR3 is 14 amino acids. The V gene lost 1 base and the J gene lost 6 bases, with 13 bases spanning the gap. This clone was observed a handful of times. Described treatment: randomized to nivolumab then ipilimumab (arm A) or the reverse (arm B).

The input for sequencing was CD8+ T cells sorted from blood (inferred from file names), taken from a patient given nivolumab and ipilimumab in sequence. V usage is TRBV15 and J usage is TRBJ2-7; no clear D. This receptor was obtained from a human donor with melanoma. The CDR3 bases are TGTGCCACCAGCAGAGCCCGGGTTGATGGCGAGCAGTACTTC. The encoded protein is CATSRARVDGEQYF.